This T cell receptor (beta chain) originates from a study of CD8+ T cells in alopecia areata. Points from the study as a whole: Higher clonality and more expanded CD8+ clones appeared in lesional than normal scalp. There were also resident alphabeta T cells of normal skin sequenced in scalp samples.

Points on this clone: Its antigen is not identified.

After isolation, RNA underwent reverse transcription to generate cDNA as the sequencing template. This table comes from immunoSEQ multiplex PCR, and its TCRdb copy is limited to in-frame clones, with some not included. In the table there are fewer than 150,000 clones, approximately 38% of which are singletons. This CDR3 comprises 14 residues. Germline V gives CDR1 SGHRS, CDR2 YFSETQ. The V gene end was trimmed by 1 base and the J gene end by 2 bases; junction bases not matched to a gene: 2. Alopecia areata patients gave lesional scalp punch biopsies and peripheral blood samples. This receptor was taken from a human donor with alopecia areata. The chain employs TRBV5-1 and TRBJ2-5; 7 nucleotides line up with TRBD1. The sample consisted of CD4+ T cells sorted from blood. CDR3 in amino acids: CASSLSGQQETQYF. The DNA for the CDR3 is TGCGCCAGCAGCTTGTCGGGACAGCAAGAGACCCAGTACTTC.